Described below is a single T cell receptor (beta chain) sequence and its context. As yet, its antigen is unknown. This sample is part of a study of cytomegalovirus exposure and HLA in healthy donors. Notes on the study in general: The listing of 150 or so TCR beta chains classed them as cytomegalovirus-associated. Reports credit the classifier with highly specific, highly sensitive diagnosis of cytomegalovirus status. Later work associated approximately 17,000 TCR beta sequences with HLA alleles at 0.05 false discovery rate. Accurate predictions that matched the HLA-A and HLA-B alleles of most subjects were reportedly made from TCR beta sequences.

This PCR relied on a set of 60 Vbeta primers and 13 Jbeta primers. This table comes from immunoSEQ multiplex PCR, and its TCRdb copy is limited to in-frame clones, with some not included. The sample has around 170,000 clones, about four fifths seen once. The CDR3 consists of 15 residues. Germline values: CDR1 SGHRS, CDR2 YFSETQ. Trimming took off 0 bases at V and 2 bases at J, with 12 bases between the two ends. The origin of this receptor is a woman in her fifties or sixties in good health and CMV-seropositive. The sequenced material came from PBMCs. J is TRBJ2-7 and V is TRBV5-1; tentatively, D is TRBD2 (6 bases). CDR3 DNA sequence: TGCGCCAGCAGCTTGGCCACGAGGGAGGCCTACGAGCAGTACTTC. As protein: CASSLATREAYEQYF.